This T cell receptor beta chain was recorded in a study of T cells in Graves' hyperthyroidism and ophthalmopathy. Study background: Any treatment followed the collection of peripheral blood at initial diagnosis. Study-level points and caveats: Prediction of ophthalmopathy progression came a median around 6.5 months pre-onset. A model built on 13 V-J features separated ophthalmopathy from stable hyperthyroidism. Also found in blood were most expanded thyroid clonotypes above 0.001.

RNA transcripts were the template for amplifying TCR beta CDR3 regions. Primed by the HTBI set, a first-round RT-PCR was run on the TCR CDR3. TCRdb analysed the multiplex PCR reads with MiXCR anew, one entry per CDR3 protein. The table has hundreds of thousands of distinct CDR3 sequences, roughly 40% seen once. This CDR3 has 12 amino acids. The germline V gene encodes CDR1 SNHLY and CDR2 FYNNEI. V was cut by 8 bases and J by 9 bases, with 11 bases left in between. On this clonotype itself: As yet, its antigen is unknown.

The receptor comes from a man aged 18 to 35 with Graves' hyperthyroidism. This sequence joins TRBV2 and TRBJ1-6; no clear D. Sample: blood. The CDR3 here is CASLNGVSPLHF. In nucleotides, the CDR3 is TGTGCCAGCTTGAATGGGGTTTCACCCCTCCACTTT. Using reference TRBV2 and TRBJ1-6 for the parts outside the CDR3, the full variable domain is EPEVTQTPSHQVTQMGQEVILRCVPISNHLYFYWYRQILGQKVEFLVSFYNNEISEKSEIFDDQFSVERPDGSNFTLKIRSTKLEDSAMYFCASLNGVSPLHFGNGTRLTVT.